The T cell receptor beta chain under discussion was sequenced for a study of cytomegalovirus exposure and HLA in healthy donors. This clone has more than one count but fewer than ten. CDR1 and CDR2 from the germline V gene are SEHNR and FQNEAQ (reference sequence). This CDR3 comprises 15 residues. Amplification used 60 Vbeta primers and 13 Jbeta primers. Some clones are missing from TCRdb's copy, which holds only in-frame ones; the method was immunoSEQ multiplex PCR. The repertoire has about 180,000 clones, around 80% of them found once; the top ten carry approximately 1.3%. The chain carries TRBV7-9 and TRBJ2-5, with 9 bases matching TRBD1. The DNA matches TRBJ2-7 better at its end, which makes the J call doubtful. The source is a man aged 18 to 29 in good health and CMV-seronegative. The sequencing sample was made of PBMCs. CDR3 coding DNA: TGTGCCAGCAGCACCCGGACAGGGGCAACCTACGAGCAGTACTTC. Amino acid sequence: CASSTRTGATYEQYF.